This TCR beta chain comes out of a study of T cells in Graves' hyperthyroidism and ophthalmopathy. The study's findings and limits: Most thyroid clonotypes expanded above 0.001 appeared in blood too.

The germline gives CDR1 SGHRS, CDR2 YFSETQ. The CDR3 loop spans 16 amino acids. Trimming stripped 0 bases from V and 0 bases from J, with 11 bases between. This clonotype was recorded at least ten times. The target antigen is unknown. TCR beta CDR3 sequences were amplified from RNA transcripts. TCR CDR3 underwent first-round RT-PCR with the HTBI primer set. TCRdb re-analysed the multiplex PCR reads in MiXCR, keeping a single row per CDR3 protein. The profile shows over 400,000 distinct CDR3 sequences, around 15% of them singletons. The sequence came from a man aged 18-30 years with Graves' ophthalmopathy. The specimen was blood. The V gene is TRBV5-1, the J gene TRBJ2-3; D gene uncertain. The CDR3 loop is CASSLAFKTSTDTQYF. The CDR3 nucleotides are TGCGCCAGCAGCTTGGCCTTTAAGACTAGCACAGATACGCAGTATTTT. Full variable domain (outside the CDR3, taken from reference TRBV5-1 and TRBJ2-3): KAGVTQTPRYLIKTRGQQVTLSCSPISGHRSVSWYQQTPGQGLQFLFEYFSETQRNKGNFPGRFSGRQFSNSRSEMNVSTLELGDSALYLCASSLAFKTSTDTQYFGPGTRLTVL.